Below, 25 T cell receptor beta chains from the same sample are listed, as sequenced in a study of monozygotic twins with inflammatory bowel disease. TCRdb reanalyzed the 5' RACE reads and collapses them to one entry per CDR3 protein, without DNA. The listing records about 150,000 distinct CDR3 sequences. The sequencing input was blood. Receptors were obtained from a human donor with ulcerative colitis or Crohn's disease, or a healthy co-twin of an affected twin (not recorded which).

This chain uses TRBV5-1 with TRBJ2-3; absent DNA, TCRdb's TRBD1 call cannot be checked. The CDR3 contains 15 residues. CDR1 SGHRS and CDR2 YFSETQ come from the germline V gene. The CDR3 loop reads CASSPDRARGDTQYF.

This sequence joins TRBV20-1 and TRBJ2-7; absent DNA, TCRdb's TRBD1 call cannot be checked. This CDR3 is built from 13 residues. Germline loops: CDR1 DFQATT, CDR2 SNEGSKA (reference sequence). The CDR3 is CSARGLGRYEQYF.

CDR3 loop: CASSQNHRLSSYEQYF. The chain recombines TRBV5-1 with TRBJ2-7; TCRdb selects TRBD1, and the lack of DNA leaves this call unchecked. Looked up from germline, CDR1 is SGHRS and CDR2 is YFSETQ. The CDR3 is made up of 16 amino acids.

V gene TRBV12-3 or TRBV12-4 combines with J gene TRBJ1-5. The CDR3 consists of 12 residues. The CDR3 region is CASTYLGQPQHF.

This CDR3 reads CASRLTGGGYEQYF. The chain carries TRBV27 and TRBJ2-7; lacking DNA, the TRBD1 call made by TCRdb goes unchecked. Looked up from germline, CDR1 is MNHEY and CDR2 is SMNVEV (reference sequence). This CDR3 region has 14 residues.

V is TRBV10-3 and J is TRBJ2-3. CDR1 ENHRY and CDR2 SYGVKD come from the germline V gene. The CDR3 runs 12 residues. The CDR3 sequence is CAISARLDTQYF.

J is TRBJ1-6 and V is TRBV5-1; TCRdb's D gene call, TRBD1, goes unchecked for lack of DNA. The CDR3 is 18 amino acids. The germline V gene encodes CDR1 SGHRS and CDR2 YFSETQ. The CDR3 loop is CASSLAKRDIVINSPLHF.

The V and J genes are TRBV6-2 or TRBV6-3 and TRBJ2-6; TCRdb's D call, TRBD1, is unchecked because there is no DNA. CDR1 is MNHEY, CDR2 SVGEGT, per germline. This CDR3 is built from 18 residues. The CDR3 loop reads CASSLWGQGSTGANVLTF.

The chain links TRBV10-3 to TRBJ1-1; with no DNA, the TCRdb D assignment of TRBD1 cannot be verified. Germline CDR1 and CDR2: ENHRY and SYGVKD. The CDR3 totals 12 residues. The CDR3 reads CAAGRTNTEAFF.

The rearrangement uses TRBV27 and TRBJ2-5; TCRdb indicates TRBD1, and absent DNA this call remains unverified. There are 15 residues in the CDR3. From germline, CDR1 is MNHEY and CDR2 SMNVEV (reference sequence). CDR3 loop: CASSPGAPGRETQYF.

The J gene is TRBJ2-1, the V gene TRBV18; checking the TCRdb D call of TRBD1 is not possible without DNA. The CDR3 is made up of 14 amino acids. CDR1 and CDR2 from the germline V gene are KGHSH and LQKENI. CDR3 sequence: CASAQSPPYNEQFF. The full variable domain, in which reference TRBV18 and TRBJ2-1 provide the parts outside the CDR3, is NAGVMQNPRHLVRRRGQEARLRCSPMKGHSHVYWYRQLPEEGLKFMVYLQKENIIDESGMPKERFSAEFPKEGPSILRIQQVVRGDSAAYFCASAQSPPYNEQFFGPGTRLTVL.

The genes are TRBV14 and TRBJ1-1. The CDR3 runs 13 residues. Germline V lookup: CDR1 SGHDN, CDR2 FVKESK. CDR3 loop: CASVGRKNTEAFF.

V usage is TRBV20-1 and J usage is TRBJ1-6. The germline gives CDR1 DFQATT, CDR2 SNEGSKA (reference sequence). This CDR3 has 13 amino acids. This CDR3 is CSARDSRKGTLHF.

The chain carries TRBV6-1 and TRBJ1-4; TCRdb names TRBD1, which stays unverified in the absence of DNA. The CDR3 spans 17 residues. In germline, CDR1 is MNHNS, CDR2 SASEGT. CDR3 in amino acids: CASSQLGMTGSDEKLFF.

The CDR3 protein is CASRGTTNEQFF. The chain recombines TRBV12-3 or TRBV12-4 with TRBJ2-1. The CDR3 is made up of 12 amino acids.

This sequence joins TRBV20-1 and TRBJ2-1; TCRdb's D call of TRBD2 is untestable without DNA. Germline CDR1 is DFQATT and CDR2 is SNEGSKA (reference sequence). The CDR3 consists of 19 residues. The CDR3 loop is CSASIGGGLPGGVYNEQFF.

The chain employs TRBV18 and TRBJ2-7. This CDR3 has 15 amino acids. The germline V gene has CDR1 KGHSH and CDR2 LQKENI. The CDR3 sequence: CASSQTKRSSYEQYF.

The V and J genes are TRBV25-1 and TRBJ2-2; no DNA is available, so the TRBD1 call from TCRdb remains unchecked. The CDR3 length is 14 residues. Germline lookup yields CDR1 MGHDK and CDR2 SYGVNS. The CDR3: CASSAKWGTGELFF.

The chain combines TRBV11-3 with TRBJ2-1; the TCRdb call, TRBD2, lacks DNA for checking. The germline V gene has CDR1 SGHNT and CDR2 YENEEA. The CDR3 runs to 16 residues. The CDR3 protein is CASSESAGGLGNEQFF.

The J gene is TRBJ1-4, the V gene TRBV12-3 or TRBV12-4. CDR3 size: 14 residues. The chain's CDR3 is CASSWDRTNEKLFF.

The chain is built from TRBV4-2 and TRBJ2-7; without DNA, the TCRdb call of TRBD1 cannot be checked. The CDR3 runs 16 residues. CDR1 is LGHNA and CDR2 is YNFKEQ in the germline V gene. The chain's CDR3 is CASSQEGATVSYEQYF.

The chain couples TRBV7-9 to TRBJ1-4; as DNA is missing, the TRBD1 call by TCRdb cannot be tested. Germline V gives CDR1 SEHNR, CDR2 FQNEAQ (reference sequence). This CDR3 has 16 residues. The CDR3 region is CASSLQGAATNEKLFF. Drawing the rest from reference TRBV7-9 and TRBJ1-4, the complete variable domain is DTGVSQNPRHKITKRGQNVTFRCDPISEHNRLYWYRQTLGQGPEFLTYFQNEAQLEKSRLLSDRFSAERPKGSFSTLEIQRTEQGDSAMYLCASSLQGAATNEKLFFGSGTQLSVL.

The CDR3 here is CASSPPLAGEYNEQFF. The genes are TRBV5-1 and TRBJ2-1; the D call from TCRdb, TRBD2, cannot be confirmed without DNA. CDR3 length: 16 residues. Germline CDR1 and CDR2: SGHRS and YFSETQ.

The J gene is TRBJ2-1, the V gene TRBV12-3 or TRBV12-4; there is no DNA to check the TCRdb D call of TRBD2. The CDR3 length is 16 residues. CDR3: CASSLLAGGSYNEQFF.

The J gene is TRBJ1-5, the V gene TRBV28; checking the TCRdb D call of TRBD1 is not possible without DNA. Germline V gene lookup returns CDR1 MDHEN and CDR2 SYDVKM. The CDR3 consists of 14 residues. This CDR3 is CASSLTGSGQPQHF.